This section outlines one T cell receptor (beta chain) sequence together with its context. Antigen unknown. TCRdb reprocessed the 5' RACE reads with MiXCR, giving one entry per CDR3 protein. The repertoire holds roughly 240,000 distinct CDR3 sequences, with 15% as singletons. Germline CDR1 and CDR2: MNHEY and SVGEGT. The length of the CDR3 is 15 residues. Trimming pared 8 bases from V and 6 bases from J, leaving 20 bases between. The data originate from a study of T-cell memory formation after mild COVID-19. About the research overall: The TCR clusters were mostly specific to one donor. Findings and limits, study-wide: Pre-infection memory held some responding clones, suggesting pre-existing cross-reactive T cells responded. Second-wave clones peaking on day 37 lacked confirmed SARS-CoV-2 specificity.

This sequence was found in an adult woman who had mild COVID-19 (a few samples of this study predate the infection). Cell type and time point are not known. The sample comprised PBMCs or a T cell subset sorted from them (not recorded which). V gene TRBV6-2 or TRBV6-3 combines with J gene TRBJ2-1, with D perhaps matching TRBD2 (6 bases). In nucleotides, the CDR3 is TGTGCCAGCCGGGGAGGCGGCGAGGGGAGCAATGAGCAGTTCTTC. This encodes CASRGGGEGSNEQFF.